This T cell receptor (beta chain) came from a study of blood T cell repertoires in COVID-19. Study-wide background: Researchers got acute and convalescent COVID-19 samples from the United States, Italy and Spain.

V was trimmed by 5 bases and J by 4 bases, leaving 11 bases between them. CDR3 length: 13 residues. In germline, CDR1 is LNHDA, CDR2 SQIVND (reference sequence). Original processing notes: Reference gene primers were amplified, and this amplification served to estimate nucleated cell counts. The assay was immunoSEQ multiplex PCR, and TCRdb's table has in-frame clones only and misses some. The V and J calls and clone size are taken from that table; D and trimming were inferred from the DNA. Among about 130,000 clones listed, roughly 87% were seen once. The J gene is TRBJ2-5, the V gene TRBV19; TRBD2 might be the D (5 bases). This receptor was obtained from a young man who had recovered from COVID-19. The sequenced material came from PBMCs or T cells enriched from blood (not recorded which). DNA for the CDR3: TGTGCCAGTAGTCCCCGACGGGGAGAGACCCAGTACTTC. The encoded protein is CASSPRRGETQYF.